Listed here are 26 T cell receptor beta chains from one sample, sequenced in a study of blood T cell repertoires in COVID-19. Libraries were prepared by immunoSEQ multiplex PCR; TCRdb keeps only in-frame clonotypes and omits some of them. Seen here are about 53,000 clones, more than 60% observed once, and the top ten hold under 15%. Sequencing was carried out using peripheral blood. These TCRs come from a human donor with active or convalescent COVID-19. The donor label of this sample is uncertain.

The chain carries TRBV7-9 and TRBJ1-1; 7 nucleotides match TRBD1. The CDR3 runs 16 residues. J lost 1 base, V lost 6 bases, and 11 bases had no gene match. Germline V CDR1 and CDR2: SEHNR, FQNEAQ (reference sequence). For the CDR3, the DNA is TGTGCCAGCAGTTTCATCCCGGGACAGAGGAACACTGAAGCTTTCTTT. It is translated as CASSFIPGQRNTEAFF.

The chain employs TRBV6-5 and TRBJ1-1, with unresolved D. The CDR3 has 15 amino acids. Germline assignment: CDR1 MNHEY and CDR2 SVGAGI. Trimming took off 2 bases at V and 0 bases at J, with 10 bases between the two ends. The CDR3 bases are TGTGCCAGCAGTTACACGGAGGTTATGAACACTGAAGCTTTCTTT. Translating gives CASSYTEVMNTEAFF.

This sequence joins TRBV5-1 and TRBJ2-5; the match to TRBD1 covers 11 bases. Unmatched junction bases numbered 5, after V lost 3 bases and J lost 4 bases. CDR3 length: 15 amino acids. Germline-derived CDR1 and CDR2 are SGHRS and YFSETQ. The CDR3 is CASSSDRGRGETQYF. CDR3 coding DNA: TGCGCCAGCAGCTCGGACAGGGGGCGAGGAGAGACCCAGTACTTC.

J is TRBJ2-5 and V is TRBV29-1; tentatively, D is TRBD1 (6 bases). This CDR3 has 14 amino acids. V lost 8 bases to trimming and J lost 2 bases, with 18 bases between them. Germline values: CDR1 SQVTM, CDR2 ANQGSEA. CDR3 sequence reads: CSTRQETNQETQYF. The CDR3 coding sequence is TGCAGCACTCGACAGGAGACTAATCAAGAGACCCAGTACTTC.

The chain employs TRBV7-9 and TRBJ1-1; TRBD1 agrees at 7 bases. V was clipped by 5 bases and J by 4 bases; unmatched bases: 10. Germline V lookup: CDR1 SEHNR, CDR2 FQNEAQ (reference sequence). The CDR3 is 15 amino acids. CDR3 DNA sequence: TGTGCCAGCAGCACCAACTCAGACAGGGTCACTGAAGCTTTCTTT. Translation gives CASSTNSDRVTEAFF.

This chain joins TRBV30 and TRBJ2-7, with 9 bases identical to TRBD2. Germline CDR1 and CDR2: GTSNPN and SVGIG (reference sequence). CDR3 length: 14 residues. With V trimmed by 4 bases and J by 2 bases, 6 bases remained unmatched. Here the CDR3 DNA reads TGTGCCTGGATTAGCGGGAGTCTCCCCTACGAGCAGTACTTC. Its translation is CAWISGSLPYEQYF.

This clone has just one count. The chain links TRBV5-1 to TRBJ2-6; the match to TRBD1 covers 8 bases. V gave up 4 bases and J gave up 2 bases; unmatched junction bases: 8. CDR3 length: 17 amino acids. CDR1 and CDR2 (germline): SGHRS, YFSETQ. The CDR3 is CASSGAFRGPGANVLTF. In DNA form, the CDR3 reads TGCGCCAGCAGCGGCGCCTTCAGGGGGCCTGGGGCCAACGTCCTGACTTTC.

This chain uses TRBV6-1 with TRBJ1-2; D call uncertain. The V and J ends lost 0 bases and 4 bases respectively, with 15 bases between them. The CDR3 is 16 amino acids. Germline V lookup: CDR1 MNHNS, CDR2 SASEGT. The CDR3 region has the DNA TGTGCCAGCAGTGAAGCGCTTCGGGTCCGCCTCTATGGCTACACCTTC. Amino acid sequence: CASSEALRVRLYGYTF.

The V gene is TRBV5-1, the J gene TRBJ2-1, with a weak D call TRBD1 (6 bases). The CDR3 runs to 15 residues. From germline, CDR1 is SGHRS and CDR2 YFSETQ. V was shortened by 4 bases and J by 8 bases, with 19 bases between the two germline ends. This CDR3 reads CASSTFGTLSYEQFF. The CDR3 DNA sequence: TGCGCCAGCAGCACCTTCGGGACACTATCTTATGAGCAGTTCTTC. The full variable domain, with the rest looked up from reference TRBV5-1 and TRBJ2-1, is KAGVTQTPRYLIKTRGQQVTLSCSPISGHRSVSWYQQTPGQGLQFLFEYFSETQRNKGNFPGRFSGRQFSNSRSEMNVSTLELGDSALYLCASSTFGTLSYEQFFGPGTRLTVL.

The rearrangement uses TRBV13 and TRBJ2-7, with TRBD2 matching over 9 bases. Germline CDR1 is PRHDT and CDR2 is FYEKMQ (reference sequence). The CDR3 is 16 amino acids. V was pared by 5 bases and J by 1 base, with 9 bases of the junction left unmatched. For the CDR3, the DNA is TGTGCCAGCAGCCCCCCGGTGCTAGCGGGGTCCTACGAGCAGTACTTC. As protein: CASSPPVLAGSYEQYF.

The chain uses TRBV6-5 and TRBJ1-2; TRBD1 matches at 7 bases. Trimming cost V 2 bases and J 2 bases; bases outside gene matches: 8. The CDR3 sequence is 16 residues long. Germline CDR1 is MNHEY and CDR2 is SVGAGI. The CDR3 here is CASSYIRTGGNYGYTF. The CDR3 nucleotides are TGTGCCAGCAGTTACATCAGGACAGGTGGGAACTATGGCTACACCTTC.

This clone was picked up a small number of times. The chain recombines TRBV10-3 with TRBJ1-5, with D uncertain. The germline V and J ends were trimmed by 7 bases and 7 bases, with 14 bases remaining between them. The germline V gene encodes CDR1 ENHRY and CDR2 SYGVKD. The CDR3 is made up of 13 amino acids. CDR3 loop: CAITTQAAQPQHF. CDR3 nucleotides: TGTGCCATCACCACTCAAGCGGCCCAGCCCCAGCATTTT.

CDR3 residues: CATLGSRGQGYTF. For the CDR3, the DNA is TGTGCCACACTCGGGTCAAGGGGACAAGGCTACACCTTC. The chain combines TRBV15 with TRBJ1-2, with a possible D match to TRBD1 (6 bases). Trimming cost V 9 bases and J 8 bases, with 19 bases left between them. Germline CDR1 and CDR2: LNHNV and YYDKDF (reference sequence). The CDR3 covers 13 residues.

This clone was picked up one time. The chain couples TRBV5-4 to TRBJ2-3, with D uncertain. The CDR3 runs 12 residues. V was shortened by 2 bases and J by 8 bases, with 9 bases between the two germline ends. CDR1 is SGHNT and CDR2 is YYREEE in the germline V gene (reference sequence). The CDR3 protein is CASSFGSGTQYF. The DNA of the CDR3 is TGTGCCAGCAGCTTTGGGTCGGGTACGCAGTATTTT.

This clone has only one observation. The V call is TRBV11-3, the J call TRBJ2-5; possibly TRBD1 for D (5 bases). V was pared by 3 bases and J by 5 bases, with 10 bases between. CDR3 length: 13 residues. Germline CDR1 reads SGHNT; CDR2 reads YENEEA. The CDR3 DNA is TGTGCCAGCAGCTTTGGAAGGGGTGAGACCCAGTACTTC. It specifies CASSFGRGETQYF.

This clone turned up a few times. The chain carries TRBV15 and TRBJ2-2; the D gene is possibly TRBD1 (6 bases). The CDR3 is 18 amino acids. V shed 4 bases and J shed 4 bases, with 22 bases lying between them. Germline V gene data show CDR1 as LNHNV and CDR2 as YYDKDF (reference sequence). CDR3 sequence (DNA): TGTGCCACCAGCACCCAGACTCCAGACAGGATGCGCACCGGGGAGCTGTTTTTT. It encodes CATSTQTPDRMRTGELFF. Complete variable domain (other parts from reference TRBV15 and TRBJ2-2): DAMVIQNPRYQVTQFGKPVTLSCSQTLNHNVMYWYQQKSSQAPKLLFHYYDKDFNNEADTPDNFQSRRPNTSFCFLDIRSPGLGDTAMYLCATSTQTPDRMRTGELFFGEGSRLTVL.

This chain links TRBV7-3 with TRBJ2-6; no reliable D call. CDR3 length: 15 residues. CDR1 SGHTA and CDR2 FQGTGA come from the germline V gene. Trimming stripped 3 bases from V and 0 bases from J, with 6 bases between. CDR3 sequence reads: CASSFLGSGANVLTF. CDR3 DNA: TGTGCCAGCAGCTTTCTCGGCTCTGGGGCCAACGTCCTGACTTTC.

The genes are TRBV19 and TRBJ1-3; D call uncertain. The germline CDR1 and CDR2 sequences are LNHDA and SQIVND (reference sequence). CDR3 length: 15 residues. Trimming took off 5 bases at V and 4 bases at J, with 15 bases between the two ends. CDR3: CASSYQVGAGNTIYF. The CDR3, as DNA: TGTGCCAGTAGTTATCAGGTCGGCGCGGGAAACACCATATATTTT.

The V and J genes are TRBV7-9 and TRBJ2-1; 8 bases map to TRBD2. V dropped 5 bases and J dropped 6; count of bases not matched to a gene: 9. The length of the CDR3 is 15 residues. Germline V gene lookup returns CDR1 SEHNR and CDR2 FQNEAQ (reference sequence). DNA of the CDR3: TGTGCCAGCAGCCCACGCACGGGGGGGGCCAATGAGCAGTTCTTC. Protein: CASSPRTGGANEQFF.

This chain connects TRBV24-1 to TRBJ2-2; possible D gene TRBD1, 5 bases. This CDR3 is 18 amino acids long. V lost 1 base and J lost 2, with 16 bases in between. The germline gives CDR1 KGHDR, CDR2 SFDVKD. CDR3 DNA sequence: TGTGCCACCAGTGATTTAGGTCGTCAGGGTCGAAACACCGGGGAGCTGTTTTTT. Translating it yields CATSDLGRQGRNTGELFF.

The rearrangement joins TRBV7-2 to TRBJ1-5, with a tentative D call TRBD1 (5 bases). Germline V gene data show CDR1 as SGHTA and CDR2 as FQGNSA. The CDR3 loop spans 13 amino acids. Trimming removed 8 bases at V and 9 bases at J, with 17 bases between. This CDR3 is CASGDSPFWPQHF. In DNA form, the CDR3 reads TGTGCCAGCGGAGACAGCCCTTTTTGGCCCCAGCATTTT. The full variable domain, with the rest looked up from reference TRBV7-2 and TRBJ1-5, is GAGVSQSPSNKVTEKGKDVELRCDPISGHTALYWYRQSLGQGLEFLIYFQGNSAPDKSGLPSDRFSAERTGGSVSTLTIQRTQQEDSAVYLCASGDSPFWPQHFGDGTRLSIL.

V gene TRBV5-1 combines with J gene TRBJ1-1, with a weak D call TRBD1 (5 bases). Germline V gene sequence: CDR1 SGHRS, CDR2 YFSETQ. The CDR3 has 15 amino acids. The V gene lost 1 base and the J gene lost 2 bases, with 12 bases spanning the gap. The DNA of the CDR3 is TGCGCCAGCAGCTTGTTGCCGGGGGTCAACACTGAAGCTTTCTTT. Translation gives CASSLLPGVNTEAFF.

This sequence joins TRBV28 and TRBJ1-5; possibly TRBD1 for D (5 bases). Germline CDR1 MDHEN, CDR2 SYDVKM. The length of the CDR3 is 13 residues. Trimming took 6 bases from V and 4 from J, leaving 10 bases between them. The CDR3 is CASSMTVNQPQHF. DNA of the CDR3: TGTGCCAGCAGCATGACAGTAAATCAGCCCCAGCATTTT.

This chain connects TRBV5-1 to TRBJ2-1; 8 bases map to TRBD2. CDR1 and CDR2 (germline): SGHRS, YFSETQ. The trim removed 6 bases at V and 4 bases at J, leaving 9 bases unmatched. CDR3 length equals 15 residues. The CDR3 loop is CASTEAAGGYNEQFF. In DNA, the CDR3 is TGCGCCAGCACCGAAGCCGCGGGGGGATACAATGAGCAGTTCTTC.

V usage is TRBV5-1 and J usage is TRBJ2-3, with 7 nucleotides matching TRBD2. Germline lookup yields CDR1 SGHRS and CDR2 YFSETQ. The CDR3 length is 14 residues. J was trimmed by 5 bases and V by 3 bases; bases with no gene match: 6. CDR3 region: CASSSRLAEDTQYF. The CDR3 DNA sequence: TGCGCCAGCAGCTCGAGACTAGCAGAAGATACGCAGTATTTT. The whole variable domain, remainder taken from reference TRBV5-1 and TRBJ2-3, is KAGVTQTPRYLIKTRGQQVTLSCSPISGHRSVSWYQQTPGQGLQFLFEYFSETQRNKGNFPGRFSGRQFSNSRSEMNVSTLELGDSALYLCASSSRLAEDTQYFGPGTRLTVL.

A few counts support this clone. The chain carries TRBV19 and TRBJ1-1; 9 bases map to TRBD1. Unmatched junction bases numbered 19, after V lost 5 bases and J lost 3 bases. The CDR3 loop spans 19 amino acids. Germline V CDR1 and CDR2: LNHDA, SQIVND (reference sequence). The CDR3 DNA is TGTGCCAGTAGTCGGGGGCTAATTGGTGGGACAGGGTTGTACACTGAAGCTTTCTTT. Its translation: CASSRGLIGGTGLYTEAFF.